This TCR beta chain is drawn from a study of shared clonotypes between healthy human individuals. Findings of the study overall: Clonotype sharing levels among donors were expected to vary with sequencing depth.

Notes on this clone: Its antigen is not identified.

CDR1 and CDR2 (germline): MNHEY, SMNVEV (reference sequence). V dropped 7 bases and J dropped 0; count of bases not matched to a gene: 6. CDR3 length: 14 residues. Per sorted-subset replicate PCR, input was approximately 0.2 ug DNA, representing tens of thousands of T cell genomes. Profiled with immunoSEQ multiplex PCR; TCRdb holds only in-frame clones, not every one. The data hold over a million clones, with roughly 96% observed a single time. CD4+ cells underwent separation, giving CD45RA+ naive and CD45RA-negative memory subsets. V and J are TRBV27 and TRBJ2-7, with 7 bases fitting TRBD1. Material for sequencing was naive CD4+ T cells sorted from blood. The subset was: CD45RA+ positively selected. This TCR derives from a man aged 25 to 40 in good health. CDR3 in DNA: TGTGCCAGCACTGTGACAGGGCACTCCTACGAGCAGTACTTC. Residues: CASTVTGHSYEQYF.